The rows below give T cell receptor beta chains drawn from one sample of a study of blood T cell repertoires in COVID-19. The method was immunoSEQ multiplex PCR; TCRdb's version includes in-frame clones alone and lacks a portion of them. Among 75,000 to 90,000 clones listed, 91% were seen once. Material: peripheral blood. The receptors were sampled from a woman between 50 and 59 years old in a cohort sampled during active COVID-19. CDR3s include the opening cysteine and the closing phenylalanine or tryptophan. A D gene is named only where the DNA matches it firmly. Expanded clones get a size class; other rows say once, few or many, or leave the size out.

d_call j_call clone_size v_call cdr3_aa cdr3_nt
NA TRBJ2-1 once TRBV3-1/TRBV3-2 CASSQLREQFF TGTGCCAGCAGCCAACTTCGTGAGCAGTTCTTC
TRBD1 TRBJ1-4 NA TRBV6-1 CASSARQGRVGNEKLFF TGTGCCAGCAGTGCGAGACAGGGGAGGGTCGGTAATGAAAAACTGTTTTTT
TRBD2 TRBJ2-5 NA TRBV15 CATSREGPSGWYQETQYF TGTGCCACCAGCAGAGAAGGTCCTAGCGGTTGGTACCAAGAGACCCAGTACTTC
NA TRBJ1-1 NA TRBV7-2 CASSLMQNSEAFF TGTGCCAGCAGCTTAATGCAAAACTCTGAAGCTTTCTTT
TRBD1 TRBJ1-2 NA TRBV6-1 CASSEGGQGALRGYTF TGTGCCAGCAGTGAAGGGGGACAGGGGGCTCTAAGGGGCTACACCTTC
NA TRBJ2-2 NA TRBV10-3 CAISPSGELFF TGTGCCATCAGTCCGTCCGGGGAGCTGTTTTTT
TRBD1 TRBJ2-7 NA TRBV7-9 CASSLSGGVNEQYF TGTGCCAGCAGCTTATCAGGGGGCGTAAACGAGCAGTACTTC
TRBD1 TRBJ2-3 NA TRBV7-3 CASSPTQGGTQYF TGTGCCAGCAGCCCTACACAGGGGGGAACGCAGTATTTT
TRBD1 TRBJ1-1 NA TRBV13 CASSLKGGRTEAFF TGTGCCAGCAGCTTAAAAGGGGGCAGGACTGAAGCTTTCTTT
TRBD1 TRBJ2-7 once TRBV19 CASGTGGFEQYF TGTGCCAGTGGGACAGGGGGCTTCGAGCAGTACTTC
NA TRBJ1-2 once TRBV3-1/TRBV3-2 CASSPRTSQRGYTF TGTGCCAGCAGCCCAAGGACTTCGCAGAGGGGCTACACCTTC
TRBD1 TRBJ1-1 NA TRBV7-8 CASTRTGGFGNTEAFF TGTGCCAGCACTAGGACAGGGGGATTTGGGAACACTGAAGCTTTCTTT
NA TRBJ1-4 once TRBV11-3 CASTTGATNEKLFF TGTGCCAGCACCACCGGAGCAACTAATGAAAAACTGTTTTTT
TRBD2 TRBJ2-1 NA TRBV7-2 CASSPGTSGGNEQFF TGTGCCAGCAGCCCCGGGACTAGCGGGGGGAATGAGCAGTTCTTC
TRBD2 TRBJ2-1 NA TRBV18 CASSPPDGGYNEQFF TGTGCCAGCTCACCACCCGACGGGGGGTACAATGAGCAGTTCTTC
TRBD1 TRBJ1-2 NA TRBV6-5 CATDKTGVLGYTF TGTGCCACCGATAAAACAGGGGTTCTTGGCTACACCTTC
NA TRBJ1-1 NA TRBV5-5 CASRSIQGFSEAFF TGTGCCAGCAGATCGATTCAGGGGTTCTCTGAAGCTTTCTTT
TRBD2 TRBJ2-1 NA TRBV19 CASKEDFVAGGEQFF TGTGCCAGTAAGGAAGACTTTGTGGCGGGAGGTGAGCAGTTCTTC
TRBD1 TRBJ2-2 NA TRBV27 CASKGSGTGGVGELFF TGTGCCAGCAAGGGTTCCGGGACAGGGGGAGTCGGGGAGCTGTTTTTT
NA TRBJ1-2 NA TRBV14 CASSQAGVGGYTF TGTGCCAGCAGCCAAGCAGGGGTCGGCGGCTACACCTTC
NA TRBJ1-2 NA TRBV3-1/TRBV3-2 CASSQVLVSGGYTF TGTGCCAGCAGCCAAGTATTAGTGTCGGGAGGCTACACCTTC
TRBD2 TRBJ2-3 NA TRBV27 CASSSPTGGPNTQYF TGTGCCAGCAGTTCCCCCACGGGAGGGCCTAATACGCAGTATTTT
NA TRBJ1-1 NA TRBV4-2 CASSQQSNGQSEAFF TGTGCCAGCAGCCAGCAAAGTAACGGACAGTCTGAAGCTTTCTTT
NA TRBJ1-5 NA TRBV30 CAWSHGRVRNNQPQHF TGTGCCTGGAGCCACGGCAGGGTGCGGAACAATCAGCCCCAGCATTTT
NA TRBJ2-2 NA TRBV5-1 CASSLVYSPHTGELFF TGCGCCAGCAGCTTGGTGTACTCACCCCACACCGGGGAGCTGTTTTTT
NA TRBJ2-7 NA TRBV3-1/TRBV3-2 CASSPGAGVAYEQYF TGTGCCAGCAGCCCCGGTGCAGGGGTTGCCTACGAGCAGTACTTC
TRBD2 TRBJ2-5 NA TRBV5-1 CASSLSLAVQETQYF TGCGCCAGCAGCTTATCGCTAGCGGTTCAAGAGACCCAGTACTTC
NA TRBJ2-5 NA TRBV5-1 CASSLGDSQETQYF TGCGCCAGCAGCTTGGGGGACTCCCAAGAGACCCAGTACTTC
NA TRBJ2-7 NA TRBV10-3 CAISEAAMYEQYF TGTGCCATCAGTGAAGCGGCTATGTACGAGCAGTACTTC
NA TRBJ1-1 NA TRBV2 CASRREQGNTEAFF TGTGCCAGCAGGAGGGAACAGGGGAACACTGAAGCTTTCTTT
NA TRBJ2-7 few TRBV7-9 CASSLEVRGEQYF TGTGCCAGCAGCTTAGAGGTCAGGGGCGAGCAGTACTTC
NA TRBJ2-4 once TRBV5-1 CASSLIKTGSVSDIQYF TGCGCCAGCAGCTTAATAAAAACAGGGTCCGTAAGTGACATTCAGTACTTC
NA TRBJ2-1 NA TRBV5-1 CASTASGTGYNEQFF TGCGCCAGCACCGCTTCCGGGACTGGTTACAATGAGCAGTTCTTC
TRBD2 TRBJ2-2 NA TRBV6-5 CASSRRLAGAGELFF TGTGCCAGCAGTCGTCGGCTAGCGGGAGCCGGGGAGCTGTTTTTT
NA TRBJ2-1 NA TRBV5-4 CASSSVLNEQFF TGTGCCAGCAGCTCTGTTTTAAATGAGCAGTTCTTC
TRBD1 TRBJ2-7 once TRBV2 CASRGTGGGEQYF TGTGCCAGCAGGGGGACAGGGGGCGGCGAGCAGTACTTC
NA TRBJ2-3 NA TRBV6-5 CASSLLVSTDTQYF TGTGCCAGCAGTTTACTCGTCAGCACAGATACGCAGTATTTT
NA TRBJ1-3 NA TRBV28 CASIGGGGTGNTIYF TGTGCCAGCATTGGGGGTGGGGGCACTGGAAACACCATATATTTT
NA TRBJ2-7 NA TRBV15 CATSRDRGDYEQYF TGTGCCACCAGCAGAGACAGGGGCGACTACGAGCAGTACTTC